This T cell receptor (beta chain) emerged from a study of cytomegalovirus exposure and HLA in healthy donors. V lost 6 bases to trimming and J lost 4 bases; unmatched junction nucleotides: 7. The CDR3 is 14 residues long. Germline V gene lookup returns CDR1 SNHLY and CDR2 FYNNEI. Overall study results and limits: Using the classifier, cytomegalovirus status was reportedly diagnosed with high specificity and sensitivity. The productive fraction for most TCR beta V segments was about 90% or about 30% in an earlier analysis.

With 60 Vbeta and 13 Jbeta primers, the PCR was carried out. Profiling relied on immunoSEQ multiplex PCR, and the TCRdb table lists in-frame clones only, not all of them. The data contain about 100,000 clones, roughly 72% of them singletons. As regards this clone: Antigen unknown.

This clonotype was sampled from a young man in good health and CMV-seronegative. The rearrangement links TRBV2 to TRBJ2-7, with 9 bases identical to TRBD2. The sequencing sample was made of PBMCs. CDR3 nucleotide sequence: TGTGCCAGCAGCCCTGGGACTAGCAGTTACGAGCAGTACTTC. Amino acids: CASSPGTSSYEQYF.